The clone carrying this TCR beta chain occurred many times. The antigen is unknown. Each CDR3 protein gets one entry after TCRdb re-called the 5' RACE reads with MiXCR. Of 450,000 to 600,000 distinct CDR3 sequences in the sample, about 13% were seen once. The sample comes from a study of T cells after yellow fever vaccination. Notes on the study in general: It was the secondary response that reached its peak faster, day 5 versus 15, but it was weaker. Booster sampling recovered most clones from primary vaccination (approximately 97% CD4, just over 85% CD8).

The TCR was taken from a man aged 30 to 45 who received the YFV17D yellow fever vaccine. This specimen consisted of PBMCs, obtained on the day of the yellow fever booster vaccination.

The CDR3 loop reads CASSLDGNSYEQYF. For the CDR3, the DNA is TGTGCCAGCAGCTTAGACGGGAACTCCTACGAGCAGTACTTC. The V gene is TRBV7-2, the J gene TRBJ2-7, with D possibly TRBD2 on 5 matching bases. This CDR3 is 14 amino acids long. The V end lost 1 base, the J end lost 0 bases, and 7 bases lay between the germline ends. CDR1 SGHTA and CDR2 FQGNSA come from the germline V gene.